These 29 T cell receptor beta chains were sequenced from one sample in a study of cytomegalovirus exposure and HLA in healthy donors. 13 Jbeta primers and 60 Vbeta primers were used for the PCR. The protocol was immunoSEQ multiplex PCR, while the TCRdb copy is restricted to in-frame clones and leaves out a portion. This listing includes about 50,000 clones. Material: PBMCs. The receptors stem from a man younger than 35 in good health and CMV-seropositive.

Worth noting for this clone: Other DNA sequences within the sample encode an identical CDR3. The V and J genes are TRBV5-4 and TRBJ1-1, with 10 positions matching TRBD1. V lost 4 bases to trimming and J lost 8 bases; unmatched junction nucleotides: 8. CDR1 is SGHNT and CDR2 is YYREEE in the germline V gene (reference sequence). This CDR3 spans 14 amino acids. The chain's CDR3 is CASSQTGGRTEAFF. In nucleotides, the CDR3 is TGTGCCAGCAGCCAGACAGGGGGCCGGACCGAAGCTTTCTTT.

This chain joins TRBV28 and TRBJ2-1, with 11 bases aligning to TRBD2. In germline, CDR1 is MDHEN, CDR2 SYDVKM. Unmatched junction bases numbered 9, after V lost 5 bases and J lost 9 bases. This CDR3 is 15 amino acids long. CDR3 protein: CASSLGLAVRSEQFF. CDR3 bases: TGTGCCAGCAGTCTGGGACTAGCGGTCCGTAGTGAGCAGTTCTTC.

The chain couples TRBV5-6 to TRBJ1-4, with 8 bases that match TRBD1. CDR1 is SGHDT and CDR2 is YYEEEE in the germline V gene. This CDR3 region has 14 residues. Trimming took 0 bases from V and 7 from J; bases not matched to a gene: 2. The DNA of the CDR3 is TGTGCCAGCAGCTTGGGGACAGGGACTGAAAAACTGTTTTTT. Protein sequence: CASSLGTGTEKLFF.

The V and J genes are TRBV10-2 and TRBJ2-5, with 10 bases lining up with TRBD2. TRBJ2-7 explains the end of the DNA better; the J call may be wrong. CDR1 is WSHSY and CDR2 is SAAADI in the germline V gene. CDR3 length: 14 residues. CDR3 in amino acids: CASIGTSAFYEQYF. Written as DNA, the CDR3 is TGCGCCAGCATTGGGACTAGCGCCTTCTACGAGCAGTACTTC.

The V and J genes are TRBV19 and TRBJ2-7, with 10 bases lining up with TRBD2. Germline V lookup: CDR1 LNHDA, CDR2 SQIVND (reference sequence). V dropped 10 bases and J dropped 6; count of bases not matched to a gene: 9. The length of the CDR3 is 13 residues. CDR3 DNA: TGTGCCACCCAAGCTAGCGGGAGTCTCGAGCAGTACTTC. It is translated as CATQASGSLEQYF.

The CDR3 region is CASSEWAGLETQYF. DNA of the CDR3: TGTGCCAGCAGTGAATGGGCAGGGCTAGAGACCCAGTACTTC. The chain uses TRBV25-1 and TRBJ2-5; a weak D match, TRBD1 (5 bases). CDR1 MGHDK and CDR2 SYGVNS come from the germline V gene. V lost 1 base to trimming and J lost 4 bases, with 10 bases between them. The CDR3 contains 14 residues. The whole variable domain, remainder taken from reference TRBV25-1 and TRBJ2-5, is EADIYQTPRYLVIGTGKKITLECSQTMGHDKMYWYQQDPGMELHLIHYSYGVNSTEKGDLSSESTVSRIRTEHFPLTLESARPSHTSQYLCASSEWAGLETQYFGPGTRLLVL.

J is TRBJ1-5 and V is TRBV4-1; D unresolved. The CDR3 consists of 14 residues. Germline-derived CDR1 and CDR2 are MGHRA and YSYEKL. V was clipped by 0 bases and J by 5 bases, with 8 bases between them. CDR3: CASSQEARYQPQHF. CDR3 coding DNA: TGCGCCAGCAGCCAAGAGGCACGTTATCAGCCCCAGCATTTT.

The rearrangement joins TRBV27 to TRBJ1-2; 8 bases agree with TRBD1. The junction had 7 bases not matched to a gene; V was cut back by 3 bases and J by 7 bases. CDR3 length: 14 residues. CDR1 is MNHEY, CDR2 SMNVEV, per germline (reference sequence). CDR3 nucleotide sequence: TGTGCCAGCAGTTTCAGACAGGGGTTGAGTGGCTACACCTTC. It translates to CASSFRQGLSGYTF.

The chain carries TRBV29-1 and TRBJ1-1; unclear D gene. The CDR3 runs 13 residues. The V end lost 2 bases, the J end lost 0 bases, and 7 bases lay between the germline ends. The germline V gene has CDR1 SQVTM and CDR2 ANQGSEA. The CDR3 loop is CSVELSLNTEAFF. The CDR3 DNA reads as TGCAGCGTTGAACTATCACTGAACACTGAAGCTTTCTTT. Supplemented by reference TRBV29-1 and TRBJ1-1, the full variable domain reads SAVISQKPSRDICQRGTSLTIQCQVDSQVTMMFWYRQQPGQSLTLIATANQGSEATYESGFVIDKFPISRPNLTFSTLTVSNMSPEDSSIYLCSVELSLNTEAFFGQGTRLTVV.

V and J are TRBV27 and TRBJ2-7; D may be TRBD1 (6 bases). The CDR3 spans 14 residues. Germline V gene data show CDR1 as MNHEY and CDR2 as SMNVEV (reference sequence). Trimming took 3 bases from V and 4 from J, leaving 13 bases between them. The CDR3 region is CASSLYRDPYEQYF. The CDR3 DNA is TGTGCCAGCAGTTTGTACAGGGACCCTTACGAGCAGTACTTC.

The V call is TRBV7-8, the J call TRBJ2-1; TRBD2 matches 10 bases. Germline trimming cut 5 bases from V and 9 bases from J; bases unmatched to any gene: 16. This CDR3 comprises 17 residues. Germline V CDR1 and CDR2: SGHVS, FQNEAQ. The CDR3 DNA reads TGTGCCAGCAGCCCCCGGCGGAGCGGGAGGGCTGGGGCTGAGCAGTTCTTC. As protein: CASSPRRSGRAGAEQFF. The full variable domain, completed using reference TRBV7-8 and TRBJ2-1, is GAGVSQSPRYKVAKRGQDVALRCDPISGHVSLFWYQQALGQGPEFLTYFQNEAQLDKSGLPSDRFFAERPEGSVSTLKIQRTQQEDSAVYLCASSPRRSGRAGAEQFFGPGTRLTVL.

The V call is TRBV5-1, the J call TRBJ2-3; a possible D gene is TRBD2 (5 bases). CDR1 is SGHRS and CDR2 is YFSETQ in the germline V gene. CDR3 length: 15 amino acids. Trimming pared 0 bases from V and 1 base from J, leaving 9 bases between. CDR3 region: CASSLGRARTDTQYF. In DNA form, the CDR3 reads TGCGCCAGCAGCTTGGGGCGGGCACGCACAGATACGCAGTATTTT.

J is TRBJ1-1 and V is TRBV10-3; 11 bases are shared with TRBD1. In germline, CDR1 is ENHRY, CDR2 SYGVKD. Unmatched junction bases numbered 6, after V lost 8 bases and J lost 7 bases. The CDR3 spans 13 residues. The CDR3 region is CAIRTGGVSEAFF. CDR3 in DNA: TGTGCCATCCGGACAGGGGGCGTTAGTGAAGCTTTCTTT.

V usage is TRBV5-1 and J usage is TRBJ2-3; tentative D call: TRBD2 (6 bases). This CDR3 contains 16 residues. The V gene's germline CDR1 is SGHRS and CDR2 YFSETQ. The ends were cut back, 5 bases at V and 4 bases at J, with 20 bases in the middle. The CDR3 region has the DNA TGCGCCAGCAGTTTCACGGGACTCCCGTCCCCAGATACGCAGTATTTT. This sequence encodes CASSFTGLPSPDTQYF. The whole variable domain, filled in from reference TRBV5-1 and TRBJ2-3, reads KAGVTQTPRYLIKTRGQQVTLSCSPISGHRSVSWYQQTPGQGLQFLFEYFSETQRNKGNFPGRFSGRQFSNSRSEMNVSTLELGDSALYLCASSFTGLPSPDTQYFGPGTRLTVL.

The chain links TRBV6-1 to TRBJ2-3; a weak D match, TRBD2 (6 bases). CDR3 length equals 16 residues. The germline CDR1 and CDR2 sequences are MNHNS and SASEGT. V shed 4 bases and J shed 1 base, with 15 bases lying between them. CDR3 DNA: TGTGCCAGCAGTGTTGGAGAAGGAGGGGGCACAGATACGCAGTATTTT. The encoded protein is CASSVGEGGGTDTQYF.

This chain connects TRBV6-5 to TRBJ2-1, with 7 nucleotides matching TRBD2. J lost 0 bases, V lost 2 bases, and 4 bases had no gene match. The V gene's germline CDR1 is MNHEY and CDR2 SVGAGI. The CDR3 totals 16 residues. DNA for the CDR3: TGTGCCAGCAGTTACGATAGCGGGCCCTCCTACAATGAGCAGTTCTTC. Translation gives CASSYDSGPSYNEQFF.

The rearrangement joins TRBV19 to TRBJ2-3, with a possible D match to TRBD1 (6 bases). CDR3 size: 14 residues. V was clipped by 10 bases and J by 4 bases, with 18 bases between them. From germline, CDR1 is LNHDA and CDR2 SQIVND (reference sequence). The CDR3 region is CATRPYRDPDTQYF. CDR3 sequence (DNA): TGTGCCACCCGACCCTACAGGGACCCAGATACGCAGTATTTT.

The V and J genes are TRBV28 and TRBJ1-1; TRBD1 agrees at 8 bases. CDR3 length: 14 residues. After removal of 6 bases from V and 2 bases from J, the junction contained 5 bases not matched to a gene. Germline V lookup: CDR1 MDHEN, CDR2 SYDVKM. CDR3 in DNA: TGTGCCAGCAGCGGGACAGGACTAAACACTGAAGCTTTCTTT. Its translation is CASSGTGLNTEAFF.

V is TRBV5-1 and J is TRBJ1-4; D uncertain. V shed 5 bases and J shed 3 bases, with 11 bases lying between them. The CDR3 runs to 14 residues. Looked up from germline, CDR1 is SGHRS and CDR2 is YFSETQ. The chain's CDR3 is CASSYTRANEKLFF. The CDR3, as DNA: TGCGCCAGCAGTTACACCCGGGCTAATGAAAAACTGTTTTTT.

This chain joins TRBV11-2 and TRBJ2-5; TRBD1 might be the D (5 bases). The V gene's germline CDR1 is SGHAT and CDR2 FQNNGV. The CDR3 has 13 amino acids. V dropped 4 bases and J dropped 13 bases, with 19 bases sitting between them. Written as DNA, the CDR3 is TGTGCCAGCAGCTCACAGTCCAGGGTCCGCGTGTACTTC. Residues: CASSSQSRVRVYF.

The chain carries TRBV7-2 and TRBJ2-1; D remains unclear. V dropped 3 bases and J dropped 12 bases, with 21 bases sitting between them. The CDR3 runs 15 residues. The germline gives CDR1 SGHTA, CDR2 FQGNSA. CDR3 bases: TGTGCCAGCAGCTTGAGAACAGTCACCCCAATTGTGCAGTTCTTC. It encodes CASSLRTVTPIVQFF.

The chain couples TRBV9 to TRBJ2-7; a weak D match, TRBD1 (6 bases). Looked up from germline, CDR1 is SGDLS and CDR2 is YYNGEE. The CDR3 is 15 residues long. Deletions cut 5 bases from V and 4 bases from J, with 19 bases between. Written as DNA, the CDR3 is TGTGCCAGCAGTAAAGGGGGAGCCAAGTCTTACGAGCAGTACTTC. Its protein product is CASSKGGAKSYEQYF.

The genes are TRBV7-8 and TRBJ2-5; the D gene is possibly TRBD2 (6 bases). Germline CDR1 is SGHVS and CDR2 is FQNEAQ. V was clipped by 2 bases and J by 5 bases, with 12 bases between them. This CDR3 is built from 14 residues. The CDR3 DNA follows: TGTGCCAGCAGCTTACCCCCGGGGAGGGAGACCCAGTACTTC. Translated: CASSLPPGRETQYF.

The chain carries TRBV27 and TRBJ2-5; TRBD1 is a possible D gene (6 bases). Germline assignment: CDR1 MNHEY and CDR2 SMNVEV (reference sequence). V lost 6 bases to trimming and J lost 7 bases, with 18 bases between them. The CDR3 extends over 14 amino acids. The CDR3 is CASSAPGQGGTQYF. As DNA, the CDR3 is TGTGCCAGCAGCGCCCCGGGACAAGGTGGGACCCAGTACTTC.

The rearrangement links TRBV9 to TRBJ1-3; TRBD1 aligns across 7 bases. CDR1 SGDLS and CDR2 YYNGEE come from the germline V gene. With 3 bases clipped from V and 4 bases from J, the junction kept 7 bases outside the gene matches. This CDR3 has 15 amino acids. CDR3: CASSATGLGGNTIYF. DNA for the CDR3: TGTGCCAGCAGCGCGACAGGGCTTGGGGGAAACACCATATATTTT.

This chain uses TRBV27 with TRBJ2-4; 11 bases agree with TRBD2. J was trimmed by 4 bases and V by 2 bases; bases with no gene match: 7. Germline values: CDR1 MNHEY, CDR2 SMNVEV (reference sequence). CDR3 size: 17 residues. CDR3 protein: CASSLRGTSGGKNIQYF. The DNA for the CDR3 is TGTGCCAGCAGTTTAAGGGGGACTAGCGGAGGGAAAAACATTCAGTACTTC.

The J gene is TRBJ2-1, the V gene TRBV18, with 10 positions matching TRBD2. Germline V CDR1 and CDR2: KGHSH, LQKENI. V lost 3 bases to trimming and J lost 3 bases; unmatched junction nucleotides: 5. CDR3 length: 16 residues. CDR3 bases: TGTGCCAGCTCACCGGAGCGGGAGGGCTTCTACAATGAGCAGTTCTTC. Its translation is CASSPEREGFYNEQFF.

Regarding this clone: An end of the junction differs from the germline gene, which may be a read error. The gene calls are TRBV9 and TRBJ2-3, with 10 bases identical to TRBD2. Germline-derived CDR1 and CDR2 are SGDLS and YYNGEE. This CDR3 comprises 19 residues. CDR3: CASSVGLAGVGTGTDTQYF. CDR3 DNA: TGTGCCAGCAGCGTAGGCCTAGCGGGAGTGGGAACAGGCACGGATACGCAGTATTTT.

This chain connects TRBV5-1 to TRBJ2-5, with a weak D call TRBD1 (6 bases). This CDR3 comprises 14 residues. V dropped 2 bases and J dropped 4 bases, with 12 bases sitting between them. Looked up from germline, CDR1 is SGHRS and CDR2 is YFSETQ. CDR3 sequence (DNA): TGCGCCAGCAGCTTAGGATGGGGGCTAGAGACCCAGTACTTC. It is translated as CASSLGWGLETQYF.